Listed below are T cell receptor beta chains from one sample, sequenced in a study of T cell repertoires in cytomegalovirus infection. Via MiXCR, TCRdb re-called the reads, giving one row per CDR3 protein. The table records about 260,000 distinct CDR3 sequences, roughly 13% of them present only once. The material sequenced was PBMCs. All receptors derive from a human donor in good health (CMV status not recorded). Some clones in this sample may be carry-over from other donors' samples. CDR3s include the opening cysteine and the closing phenylalanine or tryptophan. Fields, in order: CDR3 length, V gene, CDR3 protein.

length: 15
V: TRBV20-1
CDR3: CSARVGWDRGLGYTF

length: 17
V: TRBV10-3
CDR3: CAISEFGTSGGGNEQFF

length: 16
V: TRBV6-2/TRBV6-3
CDR3: CASSGLAGGSYNEQFF

length: 13
V: TRBV19
CDR3: CASSPNYGYEQYF

length: 14
V: TRBV20-1
CDR3: CSARDLSGINEQFF

length: 16
V: TRBV20-1
CDR3: CSAERAGTGYKNIQYF

length: 12
V: TRBV12-3/TRBV12-4
CDR3: CASSLPLREQYF

length: 11
V: TRBV29-1
CDR3: CSGQSYNEQFF

length: 12
V: TRBV3-1
CDR3: CASSQEGFLQFF

length: 14
V: TRBV7-2
CDR3: CASSTRTGAYEQYF

length: 15
V: TRBV4-1
CDR3: CASSHATAGNQPQHF

length: 18
V: TRBV14
CDR3: CASSQGLKIGTGTYEQYF

length: 14
V: TRBV7-6
CDR3: CASSLLDSRPTQYF

length: 15
V: TRBV6-2/TRBV6-3
CDR3: CASSYEDVGYNEQFF

length: 16
V: TRBV4-2
CDR3: CASSQDLTSLYNEQFF

length: 14
V: TRBV7-9
CDR3: CASSSDRGGYGYTF

length: 21
V: TRBV2
CDR3: CASSEPRRTSGTFSSYNEQFF

length: 13
V: TRBV10-2
CDR3: CASTLQAKETQYF

length: 14
V: TRBV19
CDR3: CASSEGQIRTEAFF

length: 17
V: TRBV6-6
CDR3: CASSYDARRTSGNTIYF

length: 15
V: TRBV12-3/TRBV12-4
CDR3: CASRGTGGKNTEAFF

length: 14
V: TRBV6-6
CDR3: CASSYRQDLSPQHF

length: 15
V: TRBV7-2
CDR3: CASSTSGTAYNEQFF

length: 15
V: TRBV7-9
CDR3: CASSFRDPRMEKLFF

length: 11
V: TRBV2
CDR3: CASNGGPTQYF

length: 13
V: TRBV29-1
CDR3: CSVVGAPVAHSVF

length: 14
V: TRBV6-5
CDR3: CASSYSTEDQPQHF

length: 17
V: TRBV7-3
CDR3: CASSPTTGTQSTDTQYF

length: 14
V: TRBV7-6
CDR3: CASSLGKGEGEQYF

length: 17
V: TRBV7-8
CDR3: CASSSFRRWTGADGYTF

length: 13
V: TRBV11-2
CDR3: CASSLDSTRGQFF

length: 12
V: TRBV7-2
CDR3: CASSSPKETQYF

length: 13
V: TRBV5-5
CDR3: CATTRGIGETQYF

length: 18
V: TRBV7-9
CDR3: CASSLSRLVIVSSDEQFF